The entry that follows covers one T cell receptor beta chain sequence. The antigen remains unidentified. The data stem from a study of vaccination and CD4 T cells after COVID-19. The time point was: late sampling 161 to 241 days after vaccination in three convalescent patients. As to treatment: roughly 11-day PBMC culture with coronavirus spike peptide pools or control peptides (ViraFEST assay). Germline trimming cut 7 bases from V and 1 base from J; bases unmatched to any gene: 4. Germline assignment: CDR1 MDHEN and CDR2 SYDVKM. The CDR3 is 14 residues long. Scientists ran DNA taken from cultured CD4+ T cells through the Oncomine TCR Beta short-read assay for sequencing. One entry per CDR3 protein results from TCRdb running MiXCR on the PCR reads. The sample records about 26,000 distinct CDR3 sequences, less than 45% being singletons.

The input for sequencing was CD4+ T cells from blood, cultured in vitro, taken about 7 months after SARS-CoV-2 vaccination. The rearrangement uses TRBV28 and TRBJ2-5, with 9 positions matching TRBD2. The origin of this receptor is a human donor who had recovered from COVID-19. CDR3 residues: CASTGLASQETQYF. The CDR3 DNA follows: TGTGCCAGCACCGGACTAGCGTCCCAAGAGACCCAGTACTTC.